This T cell receptor (beta chain) was documented in a study of T cell clones after liver transplantation. The study, taken as a whole, reports: Graft donor-reactive T cells possibly entered the graft instead of undergoing deletion. Post-transplant, graft-donor-reactive CD4 TCRbeta sequences in blood dropped significantly in most of the 8 subjects. These preliminary findings come from unstandardized post-transplant sampling times.

Sequenced by immunoSEQ multiplex PCR; TCRdb stores in-frame clones only, minus some. The sample lists about 75,000 clones, 84% occurring once. As concerns this clone: Its matching antigen is unknown.

This receptor was taken from a human patient who received a liver transplant. Part of the T cell pool may stem from the graft donor. The sample consisted of CD4+ T cells from blood, taken around 50 months after liver transplant.

Here the CDR3 DNA reads TGTGCCAGCTCACCTCTTTTGGGCCCGGGCACCGGGGAGCTGTTTTTT. Amino acid sequence: CASSPLLGPGTGELFF. The chain uses TRBV18 and TRBJ2-2; D unresolved. The CDR3 is 16 residues long. Germline loops: CDR1 KGHSH, CDR2 LQKENI. V lost 3 bases to trimming and J lost 4 bases, with 15 bases between them.